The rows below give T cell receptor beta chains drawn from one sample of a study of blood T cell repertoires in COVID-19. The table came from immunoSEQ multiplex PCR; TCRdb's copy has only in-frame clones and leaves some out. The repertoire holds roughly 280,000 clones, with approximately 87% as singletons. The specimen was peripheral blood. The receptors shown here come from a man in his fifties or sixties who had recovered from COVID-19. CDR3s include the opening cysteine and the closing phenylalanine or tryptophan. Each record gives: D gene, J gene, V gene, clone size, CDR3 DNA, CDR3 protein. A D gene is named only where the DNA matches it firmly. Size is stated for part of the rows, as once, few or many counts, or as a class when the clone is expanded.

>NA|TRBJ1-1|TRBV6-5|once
TGTGCCAGCGTAAAGTCAGGGGCCACTGAAGCTTTCTTT
CASVKSGATEAFF
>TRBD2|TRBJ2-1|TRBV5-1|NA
TGCGCCAGCAGCATCGCGGGAGTGGCCTACAATGAGCAGTTCTTC
CASSIAGVAYNEQFF
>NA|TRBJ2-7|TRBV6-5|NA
TGTGCCAGCAGTAACCGGGCCCGGGGTACCTACGAGCAGTACTTC
CASSNRARGTYEQYF
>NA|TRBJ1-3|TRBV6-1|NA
TGTGCCAGCAGTGAAGACGGAGGGAGGTCAAACACCATATATTTT
CASSEDGGRSNTIYF
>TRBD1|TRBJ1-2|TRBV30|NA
TGTGCCTGGATCCGGCAGGGGGCCCGTTATGGCTACACCTTC
CAWIRQGARYGYTF
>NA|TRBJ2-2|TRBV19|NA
TGTGCCAGTATCAAGCGGCTGTCTTTAAACACCGGGGAGCTGTTTTTT
CASIKRLSLNTGELFF
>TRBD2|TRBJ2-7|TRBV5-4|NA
TGTGCCAGCAGCTTCGGGACTAGCGGGATTTCCTACGAGCAGTACTTC
CASSFGTSGISYEQYF
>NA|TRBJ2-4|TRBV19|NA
TGTGCCAGTAGTATTGGAGCCAGGGCCCGTACCAAAAACATTCAGTACTTC
CASSIGARARTKNIQYF
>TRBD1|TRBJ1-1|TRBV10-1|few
TGCGCCAGCAGTGAGTTTGGGACAGAGAACACTGAAGCTTTCTTT
CASSEFGTENTEAFF
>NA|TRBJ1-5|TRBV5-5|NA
TGTGCCAGCAGCCCCCGCCCGGATCAGCCCCAGCATTTT
CASSPRPDQPQHF
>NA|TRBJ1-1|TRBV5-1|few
TGCGCCAGCAGCTTGGGACAGACGAACACTGAAGCTTTCTTT
CASSLGQTNTEAFF
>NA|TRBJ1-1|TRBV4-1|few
TGCGCCAGCAGATACAGGGACGTGAACACTGAAGCTTTCTTT
CASRYRDVNTEAFF
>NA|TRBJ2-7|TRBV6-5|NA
TGTGCCAGCGGGGGACTTGGCGAGCAGTACTTC
CASGGLGEQYF
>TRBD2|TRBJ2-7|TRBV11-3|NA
TGTGCCAGCAGCCTGACTAGCGGGGGCTACGAGCAGTACTTC
CASSLTSGGYEQYF
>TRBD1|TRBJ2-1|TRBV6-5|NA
TGTGCCAGCGCCATCCGGGACAGGGGCAACAATGAGCAGTTCTTC
CASAIRDRGNNEQFF
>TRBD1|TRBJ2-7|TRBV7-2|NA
TGTGCCAGCAGCACCGGACAGGGGGCCAACGAGCAGTACTTC
CASSTGQGANEQYF
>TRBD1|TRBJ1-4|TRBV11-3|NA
TGTGCCAGCAGCCCACGGGGGACAGGGATTTTTGAAAAACTGTTTTTT
CASSPRGTGIFEKLFF
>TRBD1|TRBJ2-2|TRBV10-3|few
TGTGCCGGACAGGGGCGACCCACCGGGGAGCTGTTTTTT
CAGQGRPTGELFF
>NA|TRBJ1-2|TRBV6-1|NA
TGTGCCAGCAGTGAAGCGCTTCTCGGCGCGGGGAGGGGCGGCTATGGCTACACCTTC
CASSEALLGAGRGGYGYTF
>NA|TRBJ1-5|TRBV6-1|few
TGTGCCAGCAGTGAAGGCAGGGGCCCCAATCAGCCCCAGCATTTT
CASSEGRGPNQPQHF
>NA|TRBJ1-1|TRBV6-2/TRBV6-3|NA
TGTGCCAGCAGTTACGTCGACAGGCCGGGGGCTTTCTTT
CASSYVDRPGAFF
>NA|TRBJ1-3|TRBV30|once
TGTGCCTGGGACCTGGACAACTCTGGAAACACCATATATTTT
CAWDLDNSGNTIYF
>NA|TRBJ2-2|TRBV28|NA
TGTGCCACCCGGGACAATTCAAACACCGGGGAGCTGTTTTTT
CATRDNSNTGELFF
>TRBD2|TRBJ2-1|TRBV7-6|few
TGTGCCAGCAGCCCTTGGACTAGCGGGAGGAAAGACAATGAGCAGTTCTTC
CASSPWTSGRKDNEQFF
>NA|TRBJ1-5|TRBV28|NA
TGTGCCACCCACGCCGGGACACGCACTCAGCCCCAGCATTTT
CATHAGTRTQPQHF
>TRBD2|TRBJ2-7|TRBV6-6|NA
TGTGCCAGCAGGGCGGGGGGCTACGAGCAGTACTTC
CASRAGGYEQYF
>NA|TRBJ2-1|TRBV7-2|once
TGTGCCAGCAGCTTTCAGACCGGGGCGGGACCGTACAATGAGCAGTTCTTC
CASSFQTGAGPYNEQFF
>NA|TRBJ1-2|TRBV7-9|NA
TGTGCCAGCAGCTTTTCAGGGGTCTATGGCTACACCTTC
CASSFSGVYGYTF
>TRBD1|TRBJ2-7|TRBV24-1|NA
TGTGCCACCAGTGGTTCACAGGGGAGCAGCTCCTACGAGCAGTACTTC
CATSGSQGSSSYEQYF
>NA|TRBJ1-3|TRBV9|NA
TGTGCCAGCAGCGTACTTGGGGAGTCGGGAAACACCATATATTTT
CASSVLGESGNTIYF
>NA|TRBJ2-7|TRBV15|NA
TGTGCCACCAGCAGAGCCCCGACAGGCTACGAGCAGTACTTC
CATSRAPTGYEQYF
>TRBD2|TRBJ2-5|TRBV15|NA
TGTGCCACCAGCAGAGAGTATGCGGGAGGCCTCCAAGAGACCCAGTACTTC
CATSREYAGGLQETQYF
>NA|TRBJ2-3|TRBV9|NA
TGTGCCAGCAGCCCCCGTCGAGTTCGCACAGATACGCAGTATTTT
CASSPRRVRTDTQYF
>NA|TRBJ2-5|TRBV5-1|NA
TGCGCCAGCAGAGGTGGGGCGATGTACCAAGAGACCCAGTACTTC
CASRGGAMYQETQYF
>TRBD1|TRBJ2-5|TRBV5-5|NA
TGTGCCAGCAACCCCCCTGAGTGGGGACAGTTCACAGAGACCCAGTACTTC
CASNPPEWGQFTETQYF
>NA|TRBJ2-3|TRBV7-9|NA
TGTGCCAGCAGCTCCGGGGAGGGCACAGATACGCAGTATTTT
CASSSGEGTDTQYF
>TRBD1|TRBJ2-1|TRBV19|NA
TGTGCCAGTAGTAGCCGACAGGGGATCTACAATGAGCAGTTCTTC
CASSSRQGIYNEQFF
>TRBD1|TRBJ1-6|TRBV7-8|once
TGTGCCAGCAGCGCCCCGGGACAGGGGAGTTCACCCCTCCACTTT
CASSAPGQGSSPLHF
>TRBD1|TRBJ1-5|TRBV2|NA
TGTGCCAGCAGTTGGGACAGAAATCAGCCCCAGCATTTT
CASSWDRNQPQHF
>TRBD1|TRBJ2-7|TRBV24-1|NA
TGTGCCACCGTTGGGGGACAGGGTAAATACGAGCAGTACTTC
CATVGGQGKYEQYF
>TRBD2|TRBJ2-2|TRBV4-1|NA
TGCGCCAGCAGCCAGCGAACTAGCGGGAGGGCCACCGGGGAGCTGTTTTTT
CASSQRTSGRATGELFF
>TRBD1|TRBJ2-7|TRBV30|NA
TGTGCCTGGACCAAAACGGCGAATACAGGGGTCTACGAGCAGTACTTC
CAWTKTANTGVYEQYF
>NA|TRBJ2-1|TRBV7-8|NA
TGTGCCAGCAGCTTAACCACTACCACTGAGCAGTTCTTC
CASSLTTTTEQFF
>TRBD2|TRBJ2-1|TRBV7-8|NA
TGTGCCAGCAGCCCCCTCGGGGGTAGCGGGATCAATGAGCAGTTCTTC
CASSPLGGSGINEQFF
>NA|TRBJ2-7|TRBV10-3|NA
TGTGCCATCAGTGAGTCGAACCTGGCCGAGCAGTACTTC
CAISESNLAEQYF
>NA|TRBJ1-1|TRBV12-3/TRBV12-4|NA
TGTGCCAGTTCCAGGGGTGGGAACACTGAAGCTTTCTTT
CASSRGGNTEAFF
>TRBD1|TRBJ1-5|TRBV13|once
TGTGCCAGCAGCTTAAGTCTCGGACAGGGCGGTAGCAATCAGCCCCAGCATTTT
CASSLSLGQGGSNQPQHF
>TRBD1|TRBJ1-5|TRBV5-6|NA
TGTGCCAGCAGCCTAGGGACAGGGAGGACTCAGCCCCAGCATTTT
CASSLGTGRTQPQHF
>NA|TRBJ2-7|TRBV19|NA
TGTGCCAGTAGTATAGTCGGTTTCTCCTACGAGCAGTACTTC
CASSIVGFSYEQYF